This T cell receptor beta chain was obtained from a study of Ad26.COV2.S vaccination and SARS-CoV-2 variants. The treatment is: around 19 received Ad26.COV2.S at low or high dose, single or two shots; several received placebo; per-sample allocation not given. The investigators took samples on day 63 after the first vaccine or placebo injection. CDR3 length: 14 residues. The J segment lost 5 bases and the V segment lost 6 bases, leaving 6 bases of the junction unmatched. Germline V CDR1 and CDR2: MNHEY, SVGAGI. Profiled with immunoSEQ multiplex PCR; TCRdb holds only in-frame clones, not every one. The table shows hundreds of thousands of clones, with roughly 81% occurring only once.

V gene TRBV6-5 combines with J gene TRBJ2-2; 7 bases map to TRBD2. Sequenced material: peripheral blood, taken in a trial of Ad26.COV2.S vaccine versus placebo. The source of this sequence is a person aged 18-60 years who received the Ad26.COV2.S COVID-19 vaccine or a placebo. The CDR3 here is CASRAGLNTGELFF. The CDR3 DNA sequence: TGTGCCAGCAGGGCGGGACTAAATACCGGGGAGCTGTTTTTT.